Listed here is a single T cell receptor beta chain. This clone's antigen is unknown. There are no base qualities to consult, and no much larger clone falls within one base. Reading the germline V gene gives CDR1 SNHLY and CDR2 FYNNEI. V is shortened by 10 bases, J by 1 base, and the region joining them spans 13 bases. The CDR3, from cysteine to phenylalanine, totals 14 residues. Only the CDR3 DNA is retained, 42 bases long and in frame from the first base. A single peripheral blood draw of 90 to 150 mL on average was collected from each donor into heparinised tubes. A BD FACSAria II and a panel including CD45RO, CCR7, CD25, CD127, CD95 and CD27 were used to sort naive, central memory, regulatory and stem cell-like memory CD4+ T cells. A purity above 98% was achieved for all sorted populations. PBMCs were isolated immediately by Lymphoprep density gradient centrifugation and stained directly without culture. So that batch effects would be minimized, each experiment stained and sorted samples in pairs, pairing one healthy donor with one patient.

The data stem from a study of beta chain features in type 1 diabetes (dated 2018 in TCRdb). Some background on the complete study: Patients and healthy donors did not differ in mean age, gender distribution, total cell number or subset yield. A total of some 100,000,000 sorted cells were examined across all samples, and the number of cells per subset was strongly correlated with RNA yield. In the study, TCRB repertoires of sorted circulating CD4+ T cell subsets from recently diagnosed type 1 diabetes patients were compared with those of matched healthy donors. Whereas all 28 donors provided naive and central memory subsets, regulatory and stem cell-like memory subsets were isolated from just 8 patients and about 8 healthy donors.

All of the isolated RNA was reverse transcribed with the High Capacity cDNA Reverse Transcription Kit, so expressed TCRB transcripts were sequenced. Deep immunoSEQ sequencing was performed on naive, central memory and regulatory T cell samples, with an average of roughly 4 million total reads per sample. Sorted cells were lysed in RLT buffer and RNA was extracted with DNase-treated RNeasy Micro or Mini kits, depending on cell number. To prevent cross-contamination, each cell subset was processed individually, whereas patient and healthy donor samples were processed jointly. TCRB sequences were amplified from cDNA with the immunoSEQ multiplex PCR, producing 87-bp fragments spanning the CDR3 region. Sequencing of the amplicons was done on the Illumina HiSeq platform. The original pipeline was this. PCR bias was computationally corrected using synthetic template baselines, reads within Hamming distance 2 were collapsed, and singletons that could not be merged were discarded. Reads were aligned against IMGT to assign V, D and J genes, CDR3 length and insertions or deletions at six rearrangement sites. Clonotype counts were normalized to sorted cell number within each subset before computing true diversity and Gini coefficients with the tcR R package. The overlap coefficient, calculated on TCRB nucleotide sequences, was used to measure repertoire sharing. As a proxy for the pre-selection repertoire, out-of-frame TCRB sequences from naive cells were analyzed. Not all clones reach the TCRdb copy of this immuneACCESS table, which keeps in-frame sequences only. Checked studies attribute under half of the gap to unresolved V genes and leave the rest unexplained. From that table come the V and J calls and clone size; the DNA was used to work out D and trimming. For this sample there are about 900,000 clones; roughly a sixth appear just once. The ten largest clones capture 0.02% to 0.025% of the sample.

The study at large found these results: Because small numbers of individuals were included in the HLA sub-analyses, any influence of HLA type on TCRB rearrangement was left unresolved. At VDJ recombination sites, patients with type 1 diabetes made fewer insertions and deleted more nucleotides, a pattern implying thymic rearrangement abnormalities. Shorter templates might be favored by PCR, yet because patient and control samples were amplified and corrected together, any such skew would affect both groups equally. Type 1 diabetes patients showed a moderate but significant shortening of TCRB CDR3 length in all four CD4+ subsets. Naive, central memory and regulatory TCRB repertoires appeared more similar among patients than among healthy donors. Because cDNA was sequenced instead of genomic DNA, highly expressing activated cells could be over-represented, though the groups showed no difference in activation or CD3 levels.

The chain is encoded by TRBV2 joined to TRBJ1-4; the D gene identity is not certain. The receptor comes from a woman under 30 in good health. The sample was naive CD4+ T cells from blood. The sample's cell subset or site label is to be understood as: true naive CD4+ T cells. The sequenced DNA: TGTGCCATCCAGAACGGGGAAACTAATGAAAAACTGTTTTTT. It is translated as CAIQNGETNEKLFF.